This T cell receptor (beta chain) was sequenced during a study of monozygotic twins with inflammatory bowel disease. There are 16 residues in the CDR3. Germline CDR1 and CDR2: DFQATT and SNEGSKA (reference sequence). It was from whole blood, with no T cell sorting, that total RNA was isolated. Samples each yielded cDNA through eight separate reactions. UMIs bearing a 6-nucleotide sample barcode were added through template switching. For both chains, the TCRalpha and TCRbeta cDNA went through two nested PCRs of around 15 and 9 cycles. From its re-call of the 5' RACE reads, TCRdb lists each CDR3 protein once, without DNA. Recorded here are fewer than 550,000 distinct CDR3 sequences; the top ten clones represent 2% to 2.5%.

This TCR came from a human donor with ulcerative colitis or Crohn's disease, or a healthy co-twin of an affected twin (not recorded which). Sequencing was carried out using blood. The chain is built from TRBV20-1 and TRBJ2-2. This chain's CDR3 is CSARDWSTQNTGELFF.